The present T cell receptor beta chain was sequenced within a study of shared clonotypes between healthy human individuals. This clone was detected a few times. Between the trimmed V and J ends, which lost 1 base and 1 base, there was a span of 7 bases. CDR3 length equals 14 residues. Germline loops: CDR1 KGHSH, CDR2 LQKENI. The protocol was immunoSEQ multiplex PCR, while the TCRdb copy is restricted to in-frame clones and leaves out a portion. Here the sample spans 730,000 or so clones, 55% to 75% being singletons. The specimen sequenced was memory CD4+ T cells sorted from blood. Subset here: CD45RA-negative fraction. This receptor was identified in a woman in her 30s in good health. J is TRBJ1-1 and V is TRBV18; no definite D call. CDR3 amino acids: CASSPQGWNTEAFF. In DNA, the CDR3 is TGTGCCAGCTCACCACAGGGTTGGAACACTGAAGCTTTCTTT.